The rows below give T cell receptor beta chains drawn from one sample of a study of T-cell reconstitution after alpha-beta-depleted transplantation in children. Via MiXCR, TCRdb re-called the PCR reads, giving one row per CDR3 protein. The table lists approximately 190,000 distinct CDR3 sequences, 5% to 6.5% of them singletons. Sample: PBMCs, taken before TCRalphabeta/CD19-depleted stem cell transplant. These receptors all stem from a girl in the first two years of life with combined immunodeficiency, due to receive a stem cell transplant. Each CDR3 is given with its conserved first and last residue. A D gene is named only where the DNA matches it firmly. Only part of the rows carry a size: once, few, many, or a class if the clone is expanded.

clone_size	v_call	d_call	j_call	cdr3_nt	cdr3_aa
many	TRBV29-1	TRBD2	TRBJ2-3	TGCAGCGTTCAGCGGGGCGGGGTTAGCACAGATACGCAGTATTTT	CSVQRGGVSTDTQYF
many	TRBV12-3/TRBV12-4	TRBD2	TRBJ2-1	TGTGCCAGCAGTTTGGTAGCGGGGCCTCAGGGGAATGAGCAGTTCTTC	CASSLVAGPQGNEQFF
many	TRBV13	NA	TRBJ2-7	TGTGCCAGCAGCGGCCTGGACACCCACTACGAGCAGTACTTC	CASSGLDTHYEQYF
many	TRBV4-1	NA	TRBJ1-1	TGCGCCAGCAGCCAAGATGCCCTACAGGCGCTGAACACTGAAGCTTTCTTT	CASSQDALQALNTEAFF
many	TRBV28	NA	TRBJ2-7	TGTGCCAGCAGTCCCTGGGGACGGCCCTACGAGCAGTACTTC	CASSPWGRPYEQYF
many	TRBV7-9	TRBD1	TRBJ1-1	TGTGCCAGCAGCTCGCGACAGGGAGGAGGGACTGAAGCTTTCTTT	CASSSRQGGGTEAFF
many	TRBV18	NA	TRBJ2-3	TGTGCCAGCTCACAGGGGACGTTCCCAGATACGCAGTATTTT	CASSQGTFPDTQYF
many	TRBV15	TRBD2	TRBJ2-3	TGTGCCACCAGTACTCGTAGCGGGAGGGCTACAGATACGCAGTATTTT	CATSTRSGRATDTQYF
many	TRBV5-1	NA	TRBJ2-2	TGCGCCAGCAGCTTGGAGGGGGGGCCTCCCGGGGAGCTGTTTTTT	CASSLEGGPPGELFF
many	TRBV28	NA	TRBJ1-1	TGTGCCAGCAGTTTTAGTGGTTACAGTGCGGACACTGAAGCTTTCTTT	CASSFSGYSADTEAFF
many	TRBV7-9	TRBD2	TRBJ2-4	TGTGCCAGCAGCCTTGGACTAGCGGGAGGAAGGAAAAACATTCAGTACTTC	CASSLGLAGGRKNIQYF
many	TRBV5-1	TRBD2	TRBJ2-3	TGCGCCAGCAGCTTATGGACTAGCGGGAGCACAGATACGCAGTATTTT	CASSLWTSGSTDTQYF
NA	TRBV21-1	NA	TRBJ2-4	TGTGCCAGCAGCAAAGCGCATACGTGTTTCGCCAAAAACATTCAGTACTTC	CASSKAHTCFAKNIQYF
NA	TRBV18	NA	TRBJ2-2	TGTGCCAGCTCACCAGTAGTGCACTATACGAACACCGGGGAGCTGTTTTTT	CASSPVVHYTNTGELFF
NA	TRBV29-1	NA	TRBJ2-7	TGCAGCGTTGGTGGCAGGGGGGGCGAGGGATACTTC	CSVGGRGGEGYF
many	TRBV28	NA	TRBJ1-5	TGTGCCAGCAGGAGCCCCAGGGGTAGCTATAGCAATCAGCCCCAGCATTTT	CASRSPRGSYSNQPQHF
many	TRBV28	NA	TRBJ2-1	TGTGCCAGCAGTTTCCCGGGATCGGCCCCCTACAATGAGCAGTTCTTC	CASSFPGSAPYNEQFF
NA	TRBV7-6	NA	TRBJ1-5	TGTGCCAGCAGCTTAGGATGGGGTACGGATCAGCCCCAGCATTTT	CASSLGWGTDQPQHF
NA	TRBV28	NA	TRBJ2-1	TGTGCCAGCCACAGACGGGGTTCCTACAATGAGCAGTTCTTC	CASHRRGSYNEQFF
many	TRBV20-1	NA	TRBJ2-1	TGCAGTACATCCGGGACAACCTACAATGAGCAGTTCTTC	CSTSGTTYNEQFF
few	TRBV20-1	NA	TRBJ1-6	TGCAGTGCTAGAGGGGCTTCCGATTCACCCCTCCACTTT	CSARGASDSPLHF
many	TRBV12-3/TRBV12-4	NA	TRBJ2-3	TGTGCCAGCAGTTCGGACTCCCGAGGGCAGTATTTT	CASSSDSRGQYF
many	TRBV6-5	TRBD1	TRBJ2-5	TGTGCCAGCAGTTACTCGGGACAGGGCAAAGAGACCCAGTACTTC	CASSYSGQGKETQYF
NA	TRBV11-1	TRBD2	TRBJ2-1	TGTGCCAGCAGCTCCGGACTAGCGGGGCCCCTCAGGGTTACAAGCGAGCAGTTCTTC	CASSSGLAGPLRVTSEQFF
NA	TRBV3-1	NA	TRBJ2-4	TGTGCCAGCAGCCACAGGCCATCCCCAAGCCATATAGCCAAAAACATTCAGTACTTC	CASSHRPSPSHIAKNIQYF
NA	TRBV20-1	TRBD1	TRBJ2-5	TGCAGTGCCGCCGGGACAGCCAACCAAGAGACCCAGTACTTC	CSAAGTANQETQYF
many	TRBV3-1	TRBD2	TRBJ2-7	TGTGCCAGCAGTCAGAGACTAGCGGGAGGGCCCTCCTACGAGCAGTACTTC	CASSQRLAGGPSYEQYF
many	TRBV28	NA	TRBJ1-1	TGTGCCAGCAGTTTTTCGGCGGGCCTCATCGAAGCTTTCTTT	CASSFSAGLIEAFF
many	TRBV14	NA	TRBJ2-1	TGTGCCAGCAGCCAGTGGTTGGTAAATGAGCAGTTCTTC	CASSQWLVNEQFF
many	TRBV10-3	TRBD2	TRBJ2-7	TGTGCCATCAGTGACCCTAGCGGGAATAGGGGAGAGCAGTACTTC	CAISDPSGNRGEQYF
many	TRBV28	NA	TRBJ2-4	TGTGCCAGCAGTCCCTCCACTTCCTTCGCCAAAAACATTCAGTACTTC	CASSPSTSFAKNIQYF
many	TRBV11-2	NA	TRBJ1-2	TGTGCCAGCAGCCCATTTAAAGGGGGAATCTATGGCTACACCTTC	CASSPFKGGIYGYTF
NA	TRBV20-1	TRBD2	TRBJ2-7	TGCAGTGCTAGCCTCCTAGCGGGAGGCAGTTACGAGCAGTACTTC	CSASLLAGGSYEQYF
many	TRBV15	NA	TRBJ2-1	TGTGCCACCAGCAGAGATCGAGTGAGTGAGGGGCCCCTAAGCTCCTACAATGAGCAGTTCTTC	CATSRDRVSEGPLSSYNEQFF
many	TRBV20-1	TRBD2	TRBJ2-1	TGCAGTGCTAGAGATCCGGGACTAGCGAGGGGGTTCGATGAGCAGTTCTTC	CSARDPGLARGFDEQFF